These T cell receptor beta chains were read from a single sample in a study of T cell responses to AZD1222 COVID-19 vaccine. Sequenced by immunoSEQ multiplex PCR; TCRdb stores in-frame clones only, minus some. The table records 100,000 to 120,000 clones, about 94% of them present only once. This material consisted of peripheral blood, taken 28 days after the second AZD1222 dose. Every receptor here comes from an adult who received the AZD1222 COVID-19 vaccine. CDR3s include the opening cysteine and the closing phenylalanine or tryptophan. A D gene is named only where the DNA matches it firmly. Some rows have no size entry. The others give once, few or many, or a class for an expanded clone.

j_call clone_size d_call v_call cdr3_aa cdr3_nt
TRBJ1-2 once . TRBV3-1/TRBV3-2 CASRFEAGNYGYTF TGTGCCAGCAGGTTCGAGGCGGGAAACTATGGCTACACCTTC
TRBJ1-5 . . TRBV19 CASSIVVRDYFGNQPQHF TGTGCCAGTAGTATAGTCGTCAGGGATTACTTCGGCAATCAGCCCCAGCATTTT
TRBJ2-7 . . TRBV18 CASSPGRKLTYEQYF TGTGCCAGCTCACCAGGTCGGAAATTGACGTACGAGCAGTACTTC
TRBJ2-5 few . TRBV7-2 CASSFGGGRETQYF TGTGCCAGCAGCTTTGGCGGGGGCCGGGAGACCCAGTACTTC
TRBJ1-4 . . TRBV5-1 CASSVTGEKLFF TGCGCCAGCAGCGTTACAGGGGAAAAACTGTTTTTT
TRBJ1-2 . . TRBV29-1 CSVEWQKGIYTF TGCAGCGTTGAATGGCAGAAGGGGATCTACACCTTC
TRBJ1-2 . . TRBV3-1/TRBV3-2 CASSPPGGGYTF TGTGCCAGCAGCCCTCCCGGGGGTGGCTACACCTTC
TRBJ2-7 . . TRBV12-3/TRBV12-4 CASRRTTANEQYF TGTGCCAGCAGGCGGACCACGGCGAACGAGCAGTACTTC
TRBJ1-1 . TRBD1 TRBV18 CASSPDRGRTEAFF TGTGCCAGCTCACCAGACAGGGGGCGAACTGAAGCTTTCTTT
TRBJ2-1 . TRBD2 TRBV11-2 CASRRLAGGYNEQFF TGTGCCAGCAGACGACTAGCGGGGGGATACAATGAGCAGTTCTTC
TRBJ1-1 . . TRBV11-1 CASSLVFTSTEAFF TGTGCCAGCAGCTTAGTTTTTACAAGCACTGAAGCTTTCTTT
TRBJ2-1 once TRBD2 TRBV5-4 CASSPKGLAGGLNEQFF TGTGCCAGCAGCCCCAAGGGACTAGCGGGGGGCCTGAATGAGCAGTTCTTC
TRBJ2-7 . . TRBV7-9 CASSPADVSYF TGTGCCAGCAGCCCAGCAGACGTGTCGTACTTC
TRBJ1-1 . . TRBV6-5 CASSYRQTNTEAFF TGTGCCAGCAGTTACCGCCAGACTAACACTGAAGCTTTCTTT